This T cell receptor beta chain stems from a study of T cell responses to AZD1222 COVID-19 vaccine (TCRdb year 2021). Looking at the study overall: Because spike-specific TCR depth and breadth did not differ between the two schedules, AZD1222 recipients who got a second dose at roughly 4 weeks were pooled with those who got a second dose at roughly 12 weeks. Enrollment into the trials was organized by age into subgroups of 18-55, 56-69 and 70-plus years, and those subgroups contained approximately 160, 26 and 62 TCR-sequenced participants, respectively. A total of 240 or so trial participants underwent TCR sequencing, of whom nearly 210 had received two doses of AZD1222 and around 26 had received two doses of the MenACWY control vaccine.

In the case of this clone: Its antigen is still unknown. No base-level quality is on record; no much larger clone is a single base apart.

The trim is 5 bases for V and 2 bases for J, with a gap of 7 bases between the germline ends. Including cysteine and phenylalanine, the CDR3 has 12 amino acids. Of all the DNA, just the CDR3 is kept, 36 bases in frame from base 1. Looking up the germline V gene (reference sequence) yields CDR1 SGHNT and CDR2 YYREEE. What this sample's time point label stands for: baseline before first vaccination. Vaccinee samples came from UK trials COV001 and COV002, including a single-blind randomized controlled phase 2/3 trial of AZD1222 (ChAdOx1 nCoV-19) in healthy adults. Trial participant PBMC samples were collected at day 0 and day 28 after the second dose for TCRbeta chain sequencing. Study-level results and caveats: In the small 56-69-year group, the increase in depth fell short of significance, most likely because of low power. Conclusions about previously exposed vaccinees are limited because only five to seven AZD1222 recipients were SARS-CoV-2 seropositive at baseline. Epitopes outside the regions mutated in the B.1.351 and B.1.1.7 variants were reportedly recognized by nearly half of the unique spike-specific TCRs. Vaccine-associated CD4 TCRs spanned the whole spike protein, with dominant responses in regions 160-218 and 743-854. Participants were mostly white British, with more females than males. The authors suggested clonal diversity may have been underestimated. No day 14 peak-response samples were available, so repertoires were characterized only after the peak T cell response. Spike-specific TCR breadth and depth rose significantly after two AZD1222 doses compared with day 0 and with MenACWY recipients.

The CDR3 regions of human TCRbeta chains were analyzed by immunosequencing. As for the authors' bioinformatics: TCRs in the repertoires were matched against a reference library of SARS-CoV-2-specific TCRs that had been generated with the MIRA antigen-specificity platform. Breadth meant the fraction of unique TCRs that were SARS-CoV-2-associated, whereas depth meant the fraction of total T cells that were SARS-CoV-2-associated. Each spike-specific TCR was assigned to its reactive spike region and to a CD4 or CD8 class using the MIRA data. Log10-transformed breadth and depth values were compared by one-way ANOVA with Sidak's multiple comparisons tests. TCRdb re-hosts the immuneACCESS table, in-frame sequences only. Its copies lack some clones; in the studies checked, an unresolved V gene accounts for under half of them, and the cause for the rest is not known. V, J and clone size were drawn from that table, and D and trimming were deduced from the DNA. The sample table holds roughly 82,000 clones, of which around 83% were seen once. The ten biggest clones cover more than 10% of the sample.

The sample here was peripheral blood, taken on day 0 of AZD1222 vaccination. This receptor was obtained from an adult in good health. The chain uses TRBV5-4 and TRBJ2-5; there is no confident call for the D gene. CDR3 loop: CASSSHQETQYF. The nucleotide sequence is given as TGTGCCAGCAGTTCTCATCAAGAGACCCAGTACTTC.